This T cell receptor (beta chain) was profiled in a study of Graves' ophthalmopathy and Graves' hyperthyroidism. Across the whole study: The authors defined stable hyperthyroidism as no ophthalmopathy within 18 months of follow-up. Overall study findings and caveats: Cross-validated, the 13-signature model showed 87.88%/81.08% sensitivity/specificity, and 80%/75% in the test set. Among thyroid clonotypes expanded above 0.001 frequency, most also appeared in blood.

Exclusion applied to patients with other autoimmune diseases, uncontrolled infections, pregnancy or lactation. This clonotype was detected a few times. Its matching antigen is unknown. CDR1 is SGHRS, CDR2 YFSETQ, per germline. There are 14 residues in the CDR3. TCR beta CDR3 amplification used RNA transcripts. Second-round multiplex PCR followed a first-round RT-PCR using HTBI primers. TCRdb independently ran MiXCR on the multiplex PCR reads; one entry per CDR3 protein. The sample carries around 1,200,000 distinct CDR3 sequences, about two fifths recorded once. This chain joins TRBV5-1 and TRBJ2-7; TRBD2 is a possible D gene (5 bases). The receptor comes from an adult man with Graves' hyperthyroidism. The sequenced sample was peripheral blood or thyroid tissue (not recorded which). The CDR3 sequence: CTNASGLPNYEQYF. CDR3 DNA sequence: TGCACCAACGCGTCGGGGTTACCGAACTACGAGCAGTACTTC.